This TCR beta chain was identified in a study of blood T cell repertoires in COVID-19. As for the study in general: Researchers got acute and convalescent COVID-19 samples from the United States, Italy and Spain. The analysed material was cDNA or gDNA that came from T cells, B-cell-depleted T cells, or PBMCs.

Original methodology: Reference gene primers were amplified, and this amplification served to estimate nucleated cell counts. Clones were sequenced by immunoSEQ multiplex PCR, and TCRdb holds only the in-frame ones, with some missing. For V, J and clone size, that table is used; D and trimming come from the DNA. The repertoire includes around 150,000 clones, around 85% of them detected once, and roughly 8.2% sits in the top ten. What was sequenced was peripheral blood. This TCR derives from a man aged 55 to 70 with acute or convalescent COVID-19.

For the CDR3, the DNA is TGTGCCACCCGGGAGGGGACCGGCAATCAGCCCCAGCATTTT. Residues: CATREGTGNQPQHF. This chain links TRBV24-1 with TRBJ1-5; tentatively, D is TRBD1 (5 bases). The CDR3 covers 14 residues. V was cut by 9 bases and J by 2 bases, with 13 bases left in between. The germline V gene has CDR1 KGHDR and CDR2 SFDVKD.